The 7 T cell receptor beta chains below were found in one sample sequenced in a study of T-cell reconstitution after alpha-beta-depleted transplantation in children. Preparing the TCRbeta library involved the use of unique molecular identifiers. Using its own MiXCR run on the PCR reads, TCRdb lists one record per CDR3 protein. The table shows a few hundred thousand distinct CDR3 sequences, with approximately 12% occurring only once. The sample was PBMCs, mostly from graft donor cells, taken 360 days after TCRalphabeta/CD19-depleted stem cell transplant. The receptors here all came from a male patient aged 10-17 years who had a stem cell transplant for acute myeloid leukemia, so the T cells may come from the graft donor.

This clonotype was recorded many times. This rearrangement joins TRBV4-3 to TRBJ2-3; 7 bases align to TRBD2. Germline CDR1 reads LGHNA; CDR2 reads YSLEER. With V trimmed by 6 bases and J by 5 bases, 11 bases remained unmatched. This CDR3 is 15 amino acids long. The CDR3 DNA reads TGCGCCAGCAGTCCCGCGGGCGGGAGCGGAGATACGCAGTATTTT. Amino acid sequence: CASSPAGGSGDTQYF.

This chain connects TRBV7-2 to TRBJ2-7, with 14 bases matching TRBD2. V dropped 5 bases and J dropped 4; count of bases not matched to a gene: 7. The CDR3 spans 16 residues. The germline CDR1 and CDR2 sequences are SGHTA and FQGNSA. This CDR3 is CASSVGTSGRLYEQYF. The CDR3 region has the DNA TGTGCCAGCAGCGTCGGGACTAGCGGGAGACTATACGAGCAGTACTTC.

J is TRBJ2-7 and V is TRBV7-9, with D tentatively TRBD2 (5 bases). Germline V gives CDR1 SEHNR, CDR2 FQNEAQ (reference sequence). V lost 5 bases, J lost 6 bases, and 14 bases lay in between. The CDR3 consists of 13 residues. DNA of the CDR3: TGTGCCAGCAGCATCGCTGTTCGGGGCGAGCAGTACTTC. This translates into CASSIAVRGEQYF. Full variable domain (missing parts from reference TRBV7-9 and TRBJ2-7): DTGVSQNPRHKITKRGQNVTFRCDPISEHNRLYWYRQTLGQGPEFLTYFQNEAQLEKSRLLSDRFSAERPKGSFSTLEIQRTEQGDSAMYLCASSIAVRGEQYFGPGTRLTVT.

This clonotype was counted a few times. The J gene is TRBJ2-1, the V gene TRBV7-9; 9 bases are a match to TRBD2. The CDR3 is 16 amino acids. Germline V CDR1 and CDR2: SEHNR, FQNEAQ (reference sequence). J was trimmed by 6 bases and V by 2 bases; bases with no gene match: 8. CDR3 region: CASSLSLAGPSNEQFF. CDR3 DNA sequence: TGTGCCAGCAGCTTAAGCCTAGCGGGACCCTCCAATGAGCAGTTCTTC.

The table lists this clonotype with many counts. The CDR3 sequence is CSAAIAGGREETQYF. In DNA form, the CDR3 reads TGCAGTGCTGCTATAGCGGGAGGGCGAGAGGAGACCCAGTACTTC. V and J are TRBV20-1 and TRBJ2-5, with 11 bases lining up with TRBD2. After removal of 5 bases from V and 5 bases from J, the junction contained 10 bases not matched to a gene. Germline V lookup: CDR1 DFQATT, CDR2 SNEGSKA (reference sequence). The CDR3 covers 15 residues.

This clonotype was counted between two and nine times. The chain joins TRBV29-1 to TRBJ2-1, with TRBD2 identical over 12 bases. CDR3 length: 17 amino acids. Trimming removed 6 bases from V and 0 bases from J; junction bases left unmatched: 9. Germline CDR1 is SQVTM and CDR2 is ANQGSEA. DNA of the CDR3: TGCAGCGTGAGCGGACTAGCGGGGCCCTACTCCTACAATGAGCAGTTCTTC. Translated: CSVSGLAGPYSYNEQFF.

In this sample, this clonotype turned up many times. The chain carries TRBV15 and TRBJ1-1; a weak D match, TRBD1 (5 bases). This CDR3 is built from 14 residues. The V end was cut by 4 bases, the J end by 2 bases, with 11 bases between. The germline V gene encodes CDR1 LNHNV and CDR2 YYDKDF (reference sequence). This CDR3 is CATSIKTDNTEAFF. The CDR3 DNA is TGTGCCACCAGCATCAAGACAGATAACACTGAAGCTTTCTTT. The entire variable domain, with the rest obtained from reference TRBV15 and TRBJ1-1, is as follows: DAMVIQNPRYQVTQFGKPVTLSCSQTLNHNVMYWYQQKSSQAPKLLFHYYDKDFNNEADTPDNFQSRRPNTSFCFLDIRSPGLGDTAMYLCATSIKTDNTEAFFGQGTRLTVV.